The next 27 T cell receptor beta chains were all read from a single sample in a study of neurological immune-mediated disorders. TCRdb processed the 5' RACE reads anew with MiXCR; each CDR3 protein has one entry. This table has under 85,000 distinct CDR3 sequences, around 5% appearing once. Specimen: PBMCs. Receptor source: a human donor with multiple sclerosis. The donor label of this sample is uncertain.

The table lists this clonotype with many counts. The chain couples TRBV4-1 to TRBJ2-7; 8 positions match TRBD2. The germline V gene encodes CDR1 MGHRA and CDR2 YSYEKL. V trimming: 1 base; J trimming: 3 bases; junction bases outside the gene matches: 8. This CDR3 has 16 amino acids. The CDR3 DNA follows: TGCGCCAGCAGCCAAGCCCTGCTAGCGGGTAACTACGAGCAGTACTTC. Translation gives CASSQALLAGNYEQYF.

The table lists this clonotype with many counts. This chain connects TRBV25-1 to TRBJ1-2; D possibly corresponds to TRBD1 (6 bases). Per germline, CDR1 MGHDK and CDR2 SYGVNS. V shed 0 bases and J shed 8 bases, with 10 bases lying between them. The CDR3 consists of 13 residues. For the CDR3, the DNA is TGTGCCAGCAGTGAATACAGGGGCTGGGGCTACACCTTC. This translates into CASSEYRGWGYTF.

This rearrangement joins TRBV9 to TRBJ2-2; perhaps TRBD1 as D (6 bases). CDR3 length: 15 residues. V was trimmed by 2 bases and J by 6 bases, leaving 14 bases between them. Germline V CDR1 and CDR2: SGDLS, YYNGEE. The chain's CDR3 is CASSVTGSAPGELFF. Written as DNA, the CDR3 is TGTGCCAGCAGCGTGACAGGATCGGCGCCCGGGGAGCTGTTTTTT.

The V and J genes are TRBV6-1 and TRBJ2-5; D is perhaps TRBD1 (6 bases). Germline loops: CDR1 MNHNS, CDR2 SASEGT. This CDR3 has 16 residues. V lost 4 bases to trimming and J lost 1 base, with 16 bases between them. CDR3 in amino acids: CASSGRTAIPQETQYF. CDR3 nucleotides: TGTGCCAGCAGTGGGCGGACAGCTATACCCCAAGAGACCCAGTACTTC.

In this sample, this clonotype turned up a few times. The chain is built from TRBV7-6 and TRBJ2-7; a possible D gene is TRBD2 (5 bases). This CDR3 has 14 residues. The germline V and J ends were trimmed by 1 base and 5 bases, with 12 bases remaining between them. Germline V CDR1 and CDR2: SGHVS, FNYEAQ. CDR3 region: CASSLEAAFNEQYF. CDR3 nucleotide sequence: TGTGCCAGCAGCTTAGAAGCGGCTTTCAACGAGCAGTACTTC.

CDR3 amino acids: CASSSTQRRIVGRNEQFF. The CDR3, as DNA: TGTGCCAGCAGCTCAACTCAGAGGAGGATCGTTGGTCGCAATGAGCAGTTCTTC. The rearrangement links TRBV5-6 to TRBJ2-1; tentatively, D is TRBD2 (5 bases). Germline-derived CDR1 and CDR2 are SGHDT and YYEEEE. The CDR3 is made up of 18 amino acids. The germline V and J ends were trimmed by 3 bases and 6 bases, with 25 bases remaining between them.

This clonotype was observed many times. The J gene is TRBJ2-1, the V gene TRBV5-1; D is tentatively TRBD1 or TRBD2 (5 bases each). Per the germline V gene, CDR1 is SGHRS and CDR2 is YFSETQ. This CDR3 comprises 13 residues. V lost 7 bases, J lost 6 bases, and 14 bases lay in between. CDR3 in DNA: TGCGCCAGCGGACGGGATGGGGCCAATGAGCAGTTCTTC. It specifies CASGRDGANEQFF.

This clonotype was found a few times. V usage is TRBV10-3 and J usage is TRBJ2-7, with D hard to call. The CDR3 sequence is 14 residues long. Germline assignment: CDR1 ENHRY and CDR2 SYGVKD. The V and J ends lost 8 bases and 2 bases respectively, with 16 bases between them. This CDR3 is CAIGPNTFPYEQYF. In nucleotides, the CDR3 is TGTGCCATCGGCCCCAACACGTTTCCCTACGAGCAGTACTTC.

The table lists this clonotype with many counts. The chain recombines TRBV6-1 with TRBJ2-2, with 8 bases identical to TRBD1. After removal of 6 bases from V and 7 bases from J, the junction contained 7 bases not matched to a gene. This CDR3 comprises 14 residues. Germline CDR1 and CDR2: MNHNS and SASEGT. The CDR3 loop is CASSRTGNGGELFF. DNA of the CDR3: TGTGCCAGCAGCCGGACAGGGAACGGCGGGGAGCTGTTTTTT.

This clonotype was observed many times. This chain uses TRBV29-1 with TRBJ1-2, with 9 nucleotides matching TRBD1. The CDR3 spans 11 residues. V trimming: 6 bases; J trimming: 6 bases; junction bases outside the gene matches: 2. Germline assignment: CDR1 SQVTM and CDR2 ANQGSEA. The CDR3 protein is CSVGTGNGYTF. CDR3 coding DNA: TGCAGCGTGGGGACAGGGAATGGCTACACCTTC.

There are many counts of this clonotype. The chain combines TRBV20-1 with TRBJ1-1; D is ambiguous. Trimming pared 3 bases from V and 3 bases from J, leaving 11 bases between. This CDR3 is 13 amino acids long. Germline values: CDR1 DFQATT, CDR2 SNEGSKA (reference sequence). DNA for the CDR3: TGCAGTGCTAGTCCGGGCGGGGACACTGAAGCTTTCTTT. Protein: CSASPGGDTEAFF.

The V gene is TRBV9, the J gene TRBJ1-1; no clear D gene. V lost 0 bases and J lost 1, with 7 bases in between. The CDR3 has 14 amino acids. CDR1 and CDR2 from the germline V gene are SGDLS and YYNGEE. CDR3 residues: CASSVVVGNTEAFF. The CDR3 DNA sequence: TGTGCCAGCAGCGTAGTAGTGGGGAACACTGAAGCTTTCTTT. Full variable domain (outside the CDR3, taken from reference TRBV9 and TRBJ1-1): DSGVTQTPKHLITATGQRVTLRCSPRSGDLSVYWYQQSLDQGLQFLIQYYNGEERAKGNILERFSAQQFPDLHSELNLSSLELGDSALYFCASSVVVGNTEAFFGQGTRLTVV.

This clonotype was counted at least ten times. V usage is TRBV27 and J usage is TRBJ2-3; either TRBD1 or TRBD2 may fit D (5 bases each). The CDR3 extends over 15 amino acids. The V and J ends lost 6 bases and 0 bases respectively, with 13 bases between them. Germline V lookup: CDR1 MNHEY, CDR2 SMNVEV (reference sequence). Here the CDR3 reads CASSPGRMSTDTQYF. The DNA for the CDR3 is TGTGCCAGCAGCCCGGGACGGATGAGCACAGATACGCAGTATTTT.

This clonotype was counted many times. The CDR3 is CASSPEPNYGYTF. As DNA, the CDR3 is TGTGCCAGCTCACCAGAACCTAACTATGGCTACACCTTC. The chain has TRBV18 and TRBJ1-2; D gene unclear. The germline CDR1 and CDR2 sequences are KGHSH and LQKENI. CDR3 size: 13 residues. Trimming removed 2 bases from V and 0 bases from J, with 4 bases in between.

In its sample, this clonotype was seen many times. V usage is TRBV5-1 and J usage is TRBJ2-2, with D unclear. This CDR3 comprises 16 residues. V lost 2 bases and J 0 bases, leaving 11 bases between the germline ends. The germline V gene encodes CDR1 SGHRS and CDR2 YFSETQ. CDR3 sequence: CASSFGLISNTGELFF. The CDR3 region has the DNA TGCGCCAGCAGCTTCGGCCTGATCTCGAACACCGGGGAGCTGTTTTTT.

This clonotype is termed medium-sized. CDR3 DNA: TGCAGTGCTGGGACTTACAATGAGCAGTTCTTC. Its protein product is CSAGTYNEQFF. The genes are TRBV20-1 and TRBJ2-1; the D gene is possibly TRBD2 (6 bases). Trimming cost V 5 bases and J 4 bases, with 6 bases left between them. This CDR3 region has 11 residues. Germline assignment: CDR1 DFQATT and CDR2 SNEGSKA (reference sequence).

This clonotype was seen repeatedly, ten times or more. V usage is TRBV24-1 and J usage is TRBJ2-7, with 7 nucleotides matching TRBD1. V lost 6 bases, J lost 2 bases, and 6 bases stayed unmatched. This CDR3 is built from 14 residues. Germline lookup yields CDR1 KGHDR and CDR2 SFDVKD. CDR3 protein: CATSNTGETYEQYF. DNA of the CDR3: TGTGCCACCAGTAATACAGGGGAGACCTACGAGCAGTACTTC.

Points on this clonotype: A single base separates this from a much larger clone, so it may be a read error. The CDR3 nucleotides read TGTGCCATCAGCAGAGGGGGGGCAACCTACAATGAGCAGTTCTTC. It translates to CAISRGGATYNEQFF. This chain links TRBV15 with TRBJ2-1; D is perhaps TRBD2 (7 bases). CDR3 length equals 15 residues. CDR1 is LNHNV and CDR2 is YYDKDF in the germline V gene (reference sequence).

The chain carries TRBV27 and TRBJ1-2; tentatively, D is TRBD1 (5 bases). The CDR3 runs 15 residues. Looked up from germline, CDR1 is MNHEY and CDR2 is SMNVEV (reference sequence). V lost 0 bases to trimming and J lost 3 bases, with 11 bases between them. The CDR3 sequence: CASSLSGWGDYGYTF. The DNA of the CDR3 is TGTGCCAGCAGTTTATCAGGGTGGGGGGACTATGGCTACACCTTC.

In this sample, this clonotype turned up many times. The J gene is TRBJ1-3, the V gene TRBV24-1; D not resolved. The germline V gene has CDR1 KGHDR and CDR2 SFDVKD. Trimming stripped 1 base from V and 4 bases from J, with 7 bases between. This CDR3 is built from 14 residues. This chain's CDR3 is CATSDFPRGNTIYF. The CDR3 coding sequence is TGTGCCACCAGTGATTTCCCGAGAGGAAACACCATATATTTT.

This clonotype was detected ten times or more. CDR3 loop: CASSPQGDEQYF. The CDR3 nucleotides are TGTGCCAGCTCACCACAGGGGGACGAGCAGTACTTC. V and J are TRBV18 and TRBJ2-7, with D tentatively TRBD1 (6 bases). The V end lost 1 base, the J end lost 5 bases, and 6 bases lay between the germline ends. The CDR3 sequence is 12 residues long. Germline CDR1 reads KGHSH; CDR2 reads LQKENI.

This clonotype has a count of ten or more. The chain combines TRBV10-3 with TRBJ1-6; D is perhaps TRBD1 (5 bases). The CDR3 length is 17 residues. In germline, CDR1 is ENHRY, CDR2 SYGVKD. Trimming took off 0 bases at V and 5 bases at J, with 14 bases between the two ends. The DNA of the CDR3 is TGTGCCATCAGTGAGTCGATAGGTCAGGGAAATAATTCACCCCTCCACTTT. It encodes CAISESIGQGNNSPLHF.

This clonotype appeared many times. The V call is TRBV3-1, the J call TRBJ2-4, with D perhaps TRBD1 (5 bases). V dropped 6 bases and J dropped 0 bases, with 6 bases sitting between them. The CDR3 covers 13 residues. CDR1 and CDR2 from the germline V gene are LGHDT and YNNKEL (reference sequence). CDR3 bases: TGTGCCAGCAGGGGGCGAGCCAAAAACATTCAGTACTTC. Translated, it gives CASRGRAKNIQYF.

There are many counts of this clonotype. This chain connects TRBV10-2 to TRBJ2-1; TRBD1 might be the D (5 bases). The V end was cut by 3 bases, the J end by 2 bases, with 11 bases between. The germline V gene encodes CDR1 WSHSY and CDR2 SAAADI. The CDR3 runs 15 residues. CDR3 sequence reads: CASSDVQTAYNEQFF. For the CDR3, the DNA is TGCGCCAGCAGTGATGTGCAGACAGCCTACAATGAGCAGTTCTTC.

This clonotype appeared many times. This chain links TRBV7-9 with TRBJ1-3; D not resolved. CDR3 length: 16 residues. Germline loops: CDR1 SEHNR, CDR2 FQNEAQ (reference sequence). V was cut by 5 bases and J by 0 bases, with 14 bases left in between. CDR3 protein: CASSDRRSLSGNTIYF. As DNA, the CDR3 is TGTGCCAGCAGCGACCGTAGATCCCTCTCTGGAAACACCATATATTTT.

By frequency in the sample, this clonotype is medium-sized. The chain uses TRBV5-1 and TRBJ1-5; possibly TRBD1 for D (6 bases). The CDR3 is 14 residues long. Germline V lookup: CDR1 SGHRS, CDR2 YFSETQ. The ends were cut back, 4 bases at V and 4 bases at J, with 12 bases in the middle. CDR3 DNA: TGCGCCAGCAGCACGGGGGGCGTTAATCAGCCCCAGCATTTT. Its translation: CASSTGGVNQPQHF.

The sample holds many counts of this clonotype. The V gene is TRBV5-1, the J gene TRBJ1-1, with a possible D match to TRBD1 (6 bases). V lost 4 bases and J lost 0, with 16 bases in between. This CDR3 has 16 amino acids. The germline gives CDR1 SGHRS, CDR2 YFSETQ. The CDR3 nucleotides read TGCGCCAGCAGCGGGGGCTGGGGGCGCCTGAACACTGAAGCTTTCTTT. Translation: CASSGGWGRLNTEAFF.